The present TCR beta chain was sequenced within a study of a mutant IDH1 vaccine in newly diagnosed glioma. Across the whole study: An approximately 62% male, approximately 38% female split and a mean age of about 40 years characterized treated patients. Antecedent treatment encompassed radiotherapy, temozolomide, or their combination; the majority received both.

The CDR3 totals 13 residues. From germline, CDR1 is SEHNR and CDR2 FQNEAQ (reference sequence). The V end lost 5 bases, the J end lost 8 bases, and 12 bases lay between the germline ends. Some clones are missing from TCRdb's copy, which holds only in-frame ones; the method was immunoSEQ multiplex PCR. The sample lists some 70,000 clones; approximately 85% were seen once. Time point specified: baseline, week 1 (first vaccination visit). The sample's treatment: pre-vaccination baseline after standard-of-care therapy. This specimen consisted of PBMCs, obtained from a glioma patient treated with radiotherapy, temozolomide or both. This chain links TRBV7-9 with TRBJ1-4; tentative D call: TRBD1 (6 bases). The sequence derives from a man over 45 with glioma. The CDR3 DNA is TGTGCCAGCAGCCCCTCGACAGGCGAAAAACTGTTTTTT. This translates into CASSPSTGEKLFF.